This record covers a single TCR beta chain. Molecular-barcoded quantitative 5'-RACE produced these TCR beta libraries. TCRdb re-called the 5' RACE reads with MiXCR, one entry per CDR3 protein. The sample contains about 90,000 distinct CDR3 sequences, roughly 30% of which appear only once. The data were obtained in a study of CD8 T cells in ankylosing spondylitis. The CDR3 has 12 residues. Germline V gene data show CDR1 as DFQATT and CDR2 as SNEGSKA (reference sequence). V was clipped by 6 bases and J by 8 bases; unmatched bases: 5. The clonotype was recovered from a male donor with ankylosing spondylitis or in good health (not recorded which). Input material: blood, either unsorted or a sorted T cell fraction (not recorded which). The chain recombines TRBV20-1 with TRBJ2-4, with TRBD2 matching over 9 bases. The CDR3 DNA follows: TGCAGTGCCGGACTAGCGTCTGACATTCAGTACTTC. This codes for CSAGLASDIQYF.